These 25 T cell receptor beta chains originate from one sample sequenced in a study of cytomegalovirus exposure and HLA in healthy donors. Primers included in the PCR were 60 Vbeta and 13 Jbeta primers. The method was immunoSEQ multiplex PCR; TCRdb's version includes in-frame clones alone and lacks a portion of them. The table includes 45,000 to 60,000 clones, around three quarters detected once. Sequencing was done on a sample of PBMCs. These receptors came from a man younger than 40 in good health and CMV-seropositive.

The chain couples TRBV4-1 to TRBJ2-2; TRBD2 matches at 8 bases. CDR1 is MGHRA, CDR2 YSYEKL, per germline. The CDR3 has 15 residues. With V trimmed by 5 bases and J by 6 bases, 8 bases remained unmatched. The CDR3 DNA reads TGCGCCAGCAGCTCTCGGACTAGCACTCCCGGGGAGCTGTTTTTT. Translating gives CASSSRTSTPGELFF.

The CDR3 loop reads CASSYLRGTPTYEQYF. CDR3 nucleotides: TGTGCCAGCAGTTACCTCCGGGGGACTCCGACCTACGAGCAGTACTTC. The V gene is TRBV6-5, the J gene TRBJ2-7; tentatively, D is TRBD2 (6 bases). Per the germline V gene, CDR1 is MNHEY and CDR2 is SVGAGI. The CDR3 runs 16 residues. V was trimmed by 2 bases and J by 2 bases, leaving 16 bases between them.

This clone is categorized as large. The chain couples TRBV6-1 to TRBJ2-2; the match to TRBD1 covers 7 bases. Germline-derived CDR1 and CDR2 are MNHNS and SASEGT. The V segment lost 5 bases and the J segment 3 bases; nucleotides outside the gene matches: 6. The CDR3 length is 15 residues. The CDR3 DNA follows: TGTGCCAGCAGTTCTTACAGGGGCTACACCGGGGAGCTGTTTTTT. Amino acid sequence: CASSSYRGYTGELFF.

The rearrangement links TRBV19 to TRBJ1-1, with 8 bases that match TRBD1. The V gene end was trimmed by 6 bases and the J gene end by 8 bases; junction bases not matched to a gene: 8. This CDR3 has 13 residues. Germline-derived CDR1 and CDR2 are LNHDA and SQIVND (reference sequence). CDR3 region: CASRPQGVLEAFF. DNA of the CDR3: TGTGCCAGTAGACCACAGGGGGTTCTGGAAGCTTTCTTT.

The V gene is TRBV28, the J gene TRBJ2-7; 10 bases map to TRBD1. The ends lost 5 bases at V and 7 bases at J; junction bases unmatched: 11. Per germline, CDR1 MDHEN and CDR2 SYDVKM. CDR3 size: 15 residues. CDR3 amino acids: CASSHWTGGAWEQYF. The DNA of the CDR3 is TGTGCCAGCAGTCACTGGACAGGGGGGGCTTGGGAGCAGTACTTC. Supplemented by reference TRBV28 and TRBJ2-7, the full variable domain reads DVKVTQSSRYLVKRTGEKVFLECVQDMDHENMFWYRQDPGLGLRLIYFSYDVKMKEKGDIPEGYSVSREKKERFSLILESASTNQTSMYLCASSHWTGGAWEQYFGPGTRLTVT.

This clone is labeled medium-sized (0.01 to 0.1%). V and J are TRBV5-1 and TRBJ2-1, with D perhaps matching TRBD2 (5 bases). V dropped 3 bases and J dropped 2 bases, with 12 bases sitting between them. The CDR3 is made up of 15 amino acids. CDR1 and CDR2 from the germline V gene are SGHRS and YFSETQ. CDR3 amino acids: CASSSSGPAYNEQFF. The CDR3 DNA reads TGCGCCAGCAGCTCCAGCGGTCCCGCCTACAATGAGCAGTTCTTC.

The chain joins TRBV7-9 to TRBJ1-4; D is unclear. Germline CDR1 is SEHNR and CDR2 is FQNEAQ (reference sequence). V was clipped by 2 bases and J by 7 bases, with 5 bases between them. This CDR3 is 12 amino acids long. As DNA, the CDR3 is TGTGCCAGCAGCTTAATCAGTGAAAAACTGTTTTTT. Its protein is CASSLISEKLFF.

This clone showed up just a few times. The rearrangement joins TRBV19 to TRBJ1-5; possibly TRBD1 for D (5 bases). CDR3 length: 13 residues. Germline lookup yields CDR1 LNHDA and CDR2 SQIVND (reference sequence). The V end lost 5 bases, the J end lost 6 bases, and 11 bases lay between the germline ends. CDR3 amino acids: CASSDTGGQPQHF. CDR3 DNA sequence: TGTGCCAGTAGTGATACGGGGGGTCAGCCCCAGCATTTT. The full variable domain, rest sourced from reference TRBV19 and TRBJ1-5, is DGGITQSPKYLFRKEGQNVTLSCEQNLNHDAMYWYRQDPGQGLRLIYYSQIVNDFQKGDIAEGYSVSREKKESFPLTVTSAQKNPTAFYLCASSDTGGQPQHFGDGTRLSIL.

This chain uses TRBV6-6 with TRBJ2-5, with D unresolved. V lost 5 bases, J lost 5 bases, and 18 bases lay in between. The germline V gene encodes CDR1 MNHNY and CDR2 SVGAGI (reference sequence). CDR3 size: 15 residues. CDR3 in DNA: TGTGCCAGCAGTCCAGTCCCCGGCCGCAGGGAGACCCAGTACTTC. Protein: CASSPVPGRRETQYF.

The chain carries TRBV7-9 and TRBJ2-1, with TRBD2 identical over 15 bases. Germline loops: CDR1 SEHNR, CDR2 FQNEAQ (reference sequence). The CDR3 is 17 residues long. The trim removed 5 bases at V and 3 bases at J, leaving 5 bases unmatched. CDR3 protein: CASSPGTSGGLYNEQFF. CDR3 nucleotides: TGTGCCAGCAGCCCTGGGACTAGCGGGGGGCTCTACAATGAGCAGTTCTTC. Complete variable domain (other parts from reference TRBV7-9 and TRBJ2-1): DTGVSQNPRHKITKRGQNVTFRCDPISEHNRLYWYRQTLGQGPEFLTYFQNEAQLEKSRLLSDRFSAERPKGSFSTLEIQRTEQGDSAMYLCASSPGTSGGLYNEQFFGPGTRLTVL.

This chain joins TRBV4-1 and TRBJ1-1; 7 bases line up with TRBD1. This CDR3 has 16 residues. The J segment lost 1 base and the V segment lost 0 bases, leaving 5 bases of the junction unmatched. The V gene's germline CDR1 is MGHRA and CDR2 YSYEKL. CDR3 region: CASSQETGKRNTEAFF. The DNA of the CDR3 is TGCGCCAGCAGCCAAGAGACAGGGAAGAGGAACACTGAAGCTTTCTTT.

This chain uses TRBV9 with TRBJ1-6; TRBD1 agrees at 8 bases. The CDR3 extends over 14 amino acids. V trimming: 6 bases; J trimming: 7 bases; junction bases outside the gene matches: 6. Looked up from germline, CDR1 is SGDLS and CDR2 is YYNGEE. The CDR3 is CASTPDRGNSPLHF. CDR3 bases: TGTGCCAGCACCCCAGACAGGGGAAATTCACCCCTCCACTTT.

The rearrangement uses TRBV19 and TRBJ2-1; D remains ambiguous. The germline V gene encodes CDR1 LNHDA and CDR2 SQIVND (reference sequence). V was pared by 2 bases and J by 9 bases, with 11 bases between. The CDR3 has 13 residues. The CDR3 protein is CASSITLSPEQFF. In DNA form, the CDR3 reads TGTGCCAGTAGTATAACTTTATCACCTGAGCAGTTCTTC. The variable domain in full, with the rest retrieved from reference TRBV19 and TRBJ2-1, is DGGITQSPKYLFRKEGQNVTLSCEQNLNHDAMYWYRQDPGQGLRLIYYSQIVNDFQKGDIAEGYSVSREKKESFPLTVTSAQKNPTAFYLCASSITLSPEQFFGPGTRLTVL.

The chain recombines TRBV7-9 with TRBJ2-5; D not certain. CDR3 size: 17 residues. Germline V gene sequence: CDR1 SEHNR, CDR2 FQNEAQ (reference sequence). Trimming took 7 bases from V and 1 from J, leaving 22 bases between them. The CDR3 nucleotides read TGTGCCAGCACCCCAACCCGGGTTAGCTTCGCCCAAGAGACCCAGTACTTC. Encoded protein: CASTPTRVSFAQETQYF.

V gene TRBV7-3 combines with J gene TRBJ2-3; tentatively, D is TRBD2 (7 bases). Germline V gene lookup returns CDR1 SGHTA and CDR2 FQGTGA. The V end lost 2 bases, the J end lost 5 bases, and 11 bases lay between the germline ends. CDR3 length: 14 amino acids. As DNA, the CDR3 is TGTGCCAGCAGCTTAGGGGGGGCGCAAGATACGCAGTATTTT. Protein: CASSLGGAQDTQYF.

The genes are TRBV14 and TRBJ2-2; D is possibly TRBD2 (5 bases). The CDR3 sequence is 16 residues long. CDR1 and CDR2 (germline): SGHDN, FVKESK. V lost 2 bases to trimming and J lost 8 bases, with 18 bases between them. This chain's CDR3 is CASSQRVGEGDGELFF. CDR3 nucleotide sequence: TGTGCCAGCAGCCAACGCGTAGGAGAGGGTGATGGGGAGCTGTTTTTT.

V gene TRBV13 combines with J gene TRBJ2-5; TRBD1 might be the D (7 bases). With the DNA end fitting TRBJ2-7 better, the J assignment may be wrong. CDR3 length: 14 residues. Per the germline V gene, CDR1 is PRHDT and CDR2 is FYEKMQ (reference sequence). The CDR3 nucleotides are TGTGCCAGCAGCCCGCGGGACAGAGGGAACGAGCAGTACTTC. It encodes CASSPRDRGNEQYF.

This chain links TRBV9 with TRBJ1-2; 7 bases map to TRBD1. V shed 3 bases, J shed 0 bases, and the junction held 2 bases outside the gene matches. Germline CDR1 reads SGDLS; CDR2 reads YYNGEE. The CDR3 is 14 amino acids. CDR3 in amino acids: CASSGGQSNYGYTF. DNA of the CDR3: TGTGCCAGCAGCGGGGGACAGTCTAACTATGGCTACACCTTC. Using reference TRBV9 and TRBJ1-2 for the parts outside the CDR3, the full variable domain is DSGVTQTPKHLITATGQRVTLRCSPRSGDLSVYWYQQSLDQGLQFLIQYYNGEERAKGNILERFSAQQFPDLHSELNLSSLELGDSALYFCASSGGQSNYGYTFGSGTRLTVV.

This chain links TRBV9 with TRBJ2-1; D is unclear. This CDR3 spans 12 amino acids. Trimming pared 4 bases from V and 9 bases from J, leaving 11 bases between. The germline gives CDR1 SGDLS, CDR2 YYNGEE. Here the CDR3 reads CASSPVGTEQFF. The CDR3, as DNA: TGTGCCAGCAGCCCGGTGGGCACTGAGCAGTTCTTC.

This rearrangement joins TRBV7-2 to TRBJ2-5, with D tentatively TRBD2 (5 bases). Trimming pared 1 base from V and 5 bases from J, leaving 5 bases between. Germline V lookup: CDR1 SGHTA, CDR2 FQGNSA. The CDR3 runs to 12 residues. CDR3 DNA: TGTGCCAGCAGCTTAGTAGCGGAGACCCAGTACTTC. This gives the protein CASSLVAETQYF.

The chain recombines TRBV5-1 with TRBJ2-3; possibly TRBD2 for D (5 bases). The germline V gene encodes CDR1 SGHRS and CDR2 YFSETQ. CDR3 length equals 15 residues. With 0 bases removed from V and 5 bases from J, the gap between germline ends came to 13 bases. Here the CDR3 DNA reads TGCGCCAGCAGCTTGGTCCCGGGGTTTGGAGATACGCAGTATTTT. It is translated as CASSLVPGFGDTQYF.

The chain recombines TRBV6-5 with TRBJ2-5, with 10 nucleotides matching TRBD1. The J call may be in error: the DNA end matches TRBJ2-7 better. The CDR3 totals 14 residues. Looked up from germline, CDR1 is MNHEY and CDR2 is SVGAGI. CDR3 coding DNA: TGTGCCAGCAGTTACGGGACAGGGGCCTACGAGCAGTACTTC. Protein: CASSYGTGAYEQYF.

As DNA, the CDR3 is TGTGCCAGCACTAGACAGGCCTATGGAAACACCATATATTTT. Translated, it gives CASTRQAYGNTIYF. The chain is built from TRBV28 and TRBJ1-3; perhaps TRBD1 as D (6 bases). From germline, CDR1 is MDHEN and CDR2 SYDVKM. The V gene lost 7 bases and the J gene lost 3 bases, with 13 bases spanning the gap. There are 14 residues in the CDR3.

The gene calls are TRBV2 and TRBJ2-1; 9 bases map to TRBD2. CDR1 and CDR2 (germline): SNHLY, FYNNEI. This CDR3 is built from 13 residues. The junction had 2 bases not matched to a gene; V was cut back by 6 bases and J by 5 bases. CDR3 sequence: CASRLAGNNEQFF. CDR3 in DNA: TGTGCCAGCAGGCTAGCGGGGAACAATGAGCAGTTCTTC.

The chain carries TRBV2 and TRBJ1-1; D is undetermined. The germline V gene encodes CDR1 SNHLY and CDR2 FYNNEI. With 9 bases removed from V and 1 base from J, the gap between germline ends came to 12 bases. This CDR3 has 13 residues. The CDR3 nucleotides are TGTGCCAGGAACTTCGGTGGGAACACTGAAGCTTTCTTT. Amino acids: CARNFGGNTEAFF.